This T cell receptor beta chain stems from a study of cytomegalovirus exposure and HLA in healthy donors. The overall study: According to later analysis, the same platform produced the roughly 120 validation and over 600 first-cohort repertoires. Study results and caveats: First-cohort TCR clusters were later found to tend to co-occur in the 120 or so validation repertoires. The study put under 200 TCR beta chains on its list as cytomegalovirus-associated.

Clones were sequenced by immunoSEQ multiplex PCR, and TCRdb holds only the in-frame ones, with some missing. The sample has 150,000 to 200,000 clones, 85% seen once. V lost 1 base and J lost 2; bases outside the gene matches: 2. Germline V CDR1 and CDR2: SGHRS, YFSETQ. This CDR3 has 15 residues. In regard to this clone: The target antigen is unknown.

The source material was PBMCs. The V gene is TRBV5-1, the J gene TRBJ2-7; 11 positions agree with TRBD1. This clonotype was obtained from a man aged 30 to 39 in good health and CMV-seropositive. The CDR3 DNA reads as TGCGCCAGCAGCTTGTCGGGACAGGGGGCCTACGAGCAGTACTTC. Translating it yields CASSLSGQGAYEQYF.